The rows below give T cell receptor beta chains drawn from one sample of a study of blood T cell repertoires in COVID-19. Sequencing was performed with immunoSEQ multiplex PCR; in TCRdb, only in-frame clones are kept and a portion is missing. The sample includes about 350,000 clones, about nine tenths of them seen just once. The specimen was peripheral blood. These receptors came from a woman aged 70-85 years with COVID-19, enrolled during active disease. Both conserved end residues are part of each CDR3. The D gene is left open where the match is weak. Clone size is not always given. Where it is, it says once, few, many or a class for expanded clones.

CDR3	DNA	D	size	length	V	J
CASSPQWTSPRETQYF	TGTGCCAGCAGCCCTCAATGGACTAGCCCAAGGGAGACCCAGTACTTC	TRBD2	few	16	TRBV14	TRBJ2-5
CAITDTGTGWYF	TGTGCCATCACCGATACCGGGACTGGCTGGTACTTC	-	-	12	TRBV10-3	TRBJ2-7
CASSALGETSFVEQYF	TGCGCCAGCAGTGCCCTAGGAGAGACCAGTTTTGTCGAGCAGTACTTC	-	-	16	TRBV10-1	TRBJ2-7
CASSYSWDSYGYTF	TGTGCCAGCAGTTACTCATGGGACAGCTATGGCTACACCTTC	TRBD1	-	14	TRBV6-5	TRBJ1-2
CASSYRDSSRGYTF	TGTGCCAGCAGTTACCGGGACAGCTCTCGAGGCTACACCTTC	TRBD1	-	14	TRBV6-5	TRBJ1-2
CASSKGGTSGVNYNEQFF	TGTGCCAGCAGTAAAGGGGGGACTAGCGGGGTGAATTACAATGAGCAGTTCTTC	TRBD2	-	18	TRBV5-4	TRBJ2-1
CATSTGGQNTEAFF	TGTGCCACCAGCACAGGGGGCCAGAACACTGAAGCTTTCTTT	TRBD1	-	14	TRBV24-1	TRBJ1-1
CASSYSRESEAFF	TGTGCCAGCAGTTACTCAAGAGAGAGTGAAGCTTTCTTT	-	-	13	TRBV6-6	TRBJ1-1
CASSPGTGFHEQYF	TGTGCCAGCTCACCAGGGACAGGGTTCCACGAGCAGTACTTC	TRBD1	-	14	TRBV18	TRBJ2-7
CSVEEGRDTEAFF	TGCAGCGTTGAGGAGGGGCGAGACACTGAAGCTTTCTTT	-	-	13	TRBV29-1	TRBJ1-1
CASTGQYSSYEQYF	TGTGCCAGCACCGGACAGTACAGCTCCTACGAGCAGTACTTC	-	-	14	TRBV6-6	TRBJ2-7
CASSNAWDRSNSPLHF	TGTGCCAGCAGTAACGCGTGGGACAGGTCTAATTCACCCCTCCACTTT	TRBD1	-	16	TRBV2	TRBJ1-6
CASSLGRGRETQYF	TGTGCCAGCAGCTTGGGTCGGGGGAGAGAGACCCAGTACTTC	-	-	14	TRBV5-4	TRBJ2-5
CASSLAGTSGGYEQYF	TGTGCCAGCAGCTTAGCCGGGACTAGCGGGGGTTACGAGCAGTACTTC	TRBD2	-	16	TRBV7-2	TRBJ2-7
CASSRQGTNTGELFF	TGTGCCAGCAGTCGACAGGGGACGAACACCGGGGAGCTGTTTTTT	TRBD1	-	15	TRBV6-5	TRBJ2-2
CASSPNRGISTDTQYF	TGTGCCAGCAGCCCCAACAGGGGGATAAGCACAGATACGCAGTATTTT	TRBD1	-	16	TRBV7-2	TRBJ2-3
CASTDGVSLRSGNTIYF	TGTGCCAGCACTGATGGAGTCTCGTTGCGATCTGGAAACACCATATATTTT	-	-	17	TRBV2	TRBJ1-3
CASSLLSPREDPNQPQHF	TGTGCCAGCAGCTTGCTTAGCCCTCGGGAGGACCCCAATCAGCCCCAGCATTTT	-	-	18	TRBV7-7	TRBJ1-5
CASSPGTGYGYTF	TGTGCCAGCAGCCCGGGGACAGGCTATGGCTACACCTTC	TRBD1	few	13	TRBV7-2	TRBJ1-2
CAISPGEAGNTIYF	TGTGCCATCTCCCCGGGAGAGGCTGGAAACACCATATATTTT	-	-	14	TRBV10-3	TRBJ1-3
CASSNSYEQYF	TGTGCCAGCAGCAACTCCTACGAGCAGTACTTC	-	-	11	TRBV28	TRBJ2-7
CASSPVLAGDTGELFF	TGTGCCAGCTCACCTGTCCTAGCGGGGGACACCGGGGAGCTGTTTTTT	TRBD2	-	16	TRBV18	TRBJ2-2
CASSGGQPLSSGNTIYF	TGTGCCAGCAGCGGGGGACAGCCACTATCCTCTGGAAACACCATATATTTT	TRBD1	-	17	TRBV7-6	TRBJ1-3
CASSLHRANTEAFF	TGTGCCAGCAGTTTACACAGGGCGAACACTGAAGCTTTCTTT	-	-	14	TRBV27	TRBJ1-1
CASRPAGNPYEQYF	TGTGCCAGCAGACCCGCGGGGAATCCCTACGAGCAGTACTTC	-	-	14	TRBV5-4	TRBJ2-7
CASSLDRVNTEAFF	TGTGCCAGCAGCTTAGATCGGGTGAACACTGAAGCTTTCTTT	-	-	14	TRBV11-3	TRBJ1-1
CASSWDLAKNIQYF	TGTGCCAGCAGTTGGGACTTAGCCAAAAACATTCAGTACTTC	-	-	14	TRBV6-6	TRBJ2-4
CASSLPRGLDYGYTF	TGTGCCAGCAGCTTACCCAGGGGGCTGGATTATGGCTACACCTTC	TRBD1	once	15	TRBV5-4	TRBJ1-2
CASSPGQAAGNSPLHF	TGTGCCAGCAGTCCAGGTCAAGCCGCGGGTAATTCACCCCTCCACTTT	-	once	16	TRBV27	TRBJ1-6
CASSLIGAGRNNEQFF	TGCGCCAGCAGCTTGATTGGAGCGGGGAGAAACAATGAGCAGTTCTTC	TRBD2	-	16	TRBV5-1	TRBJ2-1
CASSEGDSNSPLHF	TGCGCCAGCAGTGAAGGGGACAGTAATTCACCCCTCCACTTT	TRBD1	-	14	TRBV10-2	TRBJ1-6